One and the same sample provided the 3 T cell receptor beta chains below, sequenced in a study of response to subunit inactivated influenza vaccine. A single record per CDR3 protein comes from TCRdb applying MiXCR to the RT-PCR reads. The sample consists of hundreds of thousands of distinct CDR3 sequences, approximately 10% of them appearing once. The same data also contributed to another study, on T cells expressing NK-cell markers. That investigation notes: TCR beta cDNA was generated via 5'RACE template switching incorporating UMIs.

Sample: PBMCs from blood, taken on the day of vaccination. The source is a man in his forties or fifties who received an inactivated influenza vaccine.

The chain uses TRBV10-3 and TRBJ2-3; D is unclear. CDR1 is ENHRY and CDR2 is SYGVKD in the germline V gene. The CDR3 loop spans 14 amino acids. Trimming took off 5 bases at V and 0 bases at J, with 9 bases between the two ends. The CDR3 reads CAISSYSSTDTQYF. In DNA form, the CDR3 reads TGTGCCATCAGTTCTTACTCTAGCACAGATACGCAGTATTTT.

The chain recombines TRBV5-1 with TRBJ2-1; 8 bases agree with TRBD2. Germline V gene lookup returns CDR1 SGHRS and CDR2 YFSETQ. The V segment lost 4 bases and the J segment 5 bases; nucleotides outside the gene matches: 8. The CDR3 covers 15 residues. The CDR3, as DNA: TGCGCCAGCAGCCCACCAGGCGGGGGGAACAATGAGCAGTTCTTC. Amino acid sequence: CASSPPGGGNNEQFF.

This rearrangement joins TRBV28 to TRBJ1-6; TRBD1 aligns across 7 bases. The length of the CDR3 is 12 residues. Germline V lookup: CDR1 MDHEN, CDR2 SYDVKM. J gave up 10 bases and V 11 bases, and 8 bases lay outside the gene matches. The CDR3, as DNA: TGTGCCGGGGGGACAGTTGGGTCACCCCTCCACTTT. This encodes CAGGTVGSPLHF.